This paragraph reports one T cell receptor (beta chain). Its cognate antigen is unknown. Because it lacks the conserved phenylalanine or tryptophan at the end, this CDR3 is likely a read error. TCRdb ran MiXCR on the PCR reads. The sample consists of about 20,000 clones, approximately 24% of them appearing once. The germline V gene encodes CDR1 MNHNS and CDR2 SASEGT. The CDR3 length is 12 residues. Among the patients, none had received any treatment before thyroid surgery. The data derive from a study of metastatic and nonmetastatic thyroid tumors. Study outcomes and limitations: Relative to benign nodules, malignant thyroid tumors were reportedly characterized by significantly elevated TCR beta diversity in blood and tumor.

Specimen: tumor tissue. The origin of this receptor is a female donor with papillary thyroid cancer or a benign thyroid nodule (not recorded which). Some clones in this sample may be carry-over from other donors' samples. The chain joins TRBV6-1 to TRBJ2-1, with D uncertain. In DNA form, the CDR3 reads TGTGCCAGCTCTGACTCCTACAATGGGCAGTTCTCC. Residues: CASSDSYNGQFS.